This T cell receptor (beta chain) was identified in a study of T cells after yellow fever vaccination. About the study: Each low-cell-number fraction was prepared by means of SMART-Seq v4 Ultra Low Input. Regarding the study as a whole: After the booster, roughly 96% of CD4 and approximately 87% of CD8 primary-response clones were re-detected.

The authors made TCR cDNA by 5'RACE template switching, adding a universal primer site and UMIs. Each CDR3 protein gets one entry after TCRdb re-called the 5' RACE reads with MiXCR. Counted here are a few hundred thousand distinct CDR3 sequences, approximately 6.7% occurring once; the ten biggest clones make up 1% to 1.2%. The germline V gene has CDR1 MNHNS and CDR2 SASEGT. The CDR3 runs 16 residues. The V and J ends lost 9 bases and 0 bases, in that order; junction bases with no gene match: 6. Many counts were recorded for this clonotype. Its antigen is unidentified. The sample consisted of CD4+ T cells sorted from PBMCs, taken on the day of the yellow fever booster vaccination. This TCR came from a man between 25 and 39 years old who received the YFV17D yellow fever vaccine. The chain couples TRBV6-1 to TRBJ2-6, with 9 bases identical to TRBD1. CDR3: CASRTGALSGANVLTF. The CDR3 region has the DNA TGTGCCAGTAGGACAGGGGCCCTCTCTGGGGCCAACGTCCTGACTTTC.